The 10 T cell receptor beta chains listed next were all sequenced from one sample in a study of shared clonotypes between healthy human individuals. The table came from immunoSEQ multiplex PCR; TCRdb's copy has only in-frame clones and leaves some out. Of 550,000 to 800,000 clones in the sample, about 92% are singletons; the top ten hold 34%. The sequencing sample was made of memory CD8+ T cells from PBMCs. Subset reported: CD45RO+ cells pooled with CCR7-negative TemRA cells. The receptor set was obtained from a man younger than 35 in good health. Some clones in this sample may be carry-over from other donors' samples.

The V and J genes are TRBV4-3 and TRBJ2-1; TRBD1 aligns across 7 bases. CDR3 size: 14 residues. With V trimmed by 4 bases and J by 2 bases, 2 bases remained unmatched. CDR1 and CDR2 (germline): LGHNA, YSLEER. The CDR3: CASSPRGPYNEQFF. The CDR3 region has the DNA TGCGCCAGCAGCCCGAGGGGGCCCTACAATGAGCAGTTCTTC.

This chain connects TRBV19 to TRBJ2-5; 10 bases match TRBD2. V lost 5 bases and J lost 2; bases outside the gene matches: 11. Germline values: CDR1 LNHDA, CDR2 SQIVND (reference sequence). This CDR3 spans 17 amino acids. CDR3 residues: CASSYAGTSVLQETQYF. The CDR3, as DNA: TGTGCCAGTAGTTACGCCGGGACTAGCGTACTACAAGAGACCCAGTACTTC.

The CDR3 coding sequence is TGTGCCAGCAGCGCGGGGGGACAGCAAGAGACCCAGTACTTC. It specifies CASSAGGQQETQYF. The chain recombines TRBV9 with TRBJ2-5; D possibly uses TRBD1 or TRBD2 (7 bases each). The germline V gene encodes CDR1 SGDLS and CDR2 YYNGEE. The CDR3 is 14 residues long. Trimming removed 3 bases at V and 2 bases at J, with 11 bases between.

The V gene is TRBV4-2, the J gene TRBJ2-6, with D perhaps TRBD1 or TRBD2 (5 bases each). CDR1 is LGHNA, CDR2 YNFKEQ, per germline. V dropped 2 bases and J dropped 0 bases, with 14 bases sitting between them. This CDR3 comprises 18 residues. The CDR3 DNA sequence: TGTGCCAGCAGCCAAACGGGACGGGCCCCCTCTGGGGCCAACGTCCTGACTTTC. This encodes CASSQTGRAPSGANVLTF.

The chain combines TRBV27 with TRBJ1-5, with D perhaps TRBD1 (6 bases). Germline CDR1 MNHEY, CDR2 SMNVEV (reference sequence). The CDR3 totals 16 residues. Trimming cost V 0 bases and J 2 bases, with 11 bases left between them. CDR3 sequence: CASSLSGGVGNQPQHF. CDR3 in DNA: TGTGCCAGCAGTTTATCAGGGGGGGTGGGCAATCAGCCCCAGCATTTT.

V is TRBV30 and J is TRBJ2-1; D remains ambiguous. Germline V gives CDR1 GTSNPN, CDR2 SVGIG (reference sequence). The CDR3 covers 13 residues. Trimming took 0 bases from V and 5 from J, leaving 8 bases between them. Written as DNA, the CDR3 is TGTGCCTGGAGTGTGTGGAGCCACAATGAGCAGTTCTTC. It translates to CAWSVWSHNEQFF.

This chain connects TRBV28 to TRBJ2-3; 8 bases align to TRBD2. Germline CDR1 MDHEN, CDR2 SYDVKM. Germline trimming cut 3 bases from V and 4 bases from J; bases unmatched to any gene: 15. The CDR3 is 18 residues long. The CDR3 nucleotides are TGTGCCAGCAGTTTGAGGACTAGCTCCCTTGGGGGGGCAGATACGCAGTATTTT. It translates to CASSLRTSSLGGADTQYF.

The chain recombines TRBV4-1 with TRBJ2-7, with D unclear. Between the trimmed V and J ends, which lost 5 bases and 2 bases, there was a span of 10 bases. The CDR3 length is 13 residues. Germline V CDR1 and CDR2: MGHRA, YSYEKL. CDR3 DNA: TGCGCCAGCAGCGATCCCGGAGCCTACGAGCAGTACTTC. Translated: CASSDPGAYEQYF.

V usage is TRBV13 and J usage is TRBJ1-3; unclear D gene. Germline-derived CDR1 and CDR2 are PRHDT and FYEKMQ (reference sequence). V lost 5 bases, J lost 1 base, and 15 bases lay in between. The CDR3 is 16 residues long. For the CDR3, the DNA is TGTGCCAGCAGCCCTCGAACTTATGGGTCTGGAAACACCATATATTTT. Residues: CASSPRTYGSGNTIYF. Full variable domain (remainder filled in from reference TRBV13 and TRBJ1-3): AAGVIQSPRHLIKEKRETATLKCYPIPRHDTVYWYQQGPGQDPQFLISFYEKMQSDKGSIPDRFSAQQFSDYHSELNMSSLELGDSALYFCASSPRTYGSGNTIYFGEGSWLTVV.

This chain uses TRBV5-6 with TRBJ1-3, with D unresolved. This CDR3 region has 16 residues. The germline V gene has CDR1 SGHDT and CDR2 YYEEEE. The germline V and J ends were trimmed by 0 bases and 4 bases, with 14 bases remaining between them. CDR3 region: CASSLGASTKGNTIYF. In DNA form, the CDR3 reads TGTGCCAGCAGCTTGGGGGCCAGCACTAAAGGAAACACCATATATTTT.